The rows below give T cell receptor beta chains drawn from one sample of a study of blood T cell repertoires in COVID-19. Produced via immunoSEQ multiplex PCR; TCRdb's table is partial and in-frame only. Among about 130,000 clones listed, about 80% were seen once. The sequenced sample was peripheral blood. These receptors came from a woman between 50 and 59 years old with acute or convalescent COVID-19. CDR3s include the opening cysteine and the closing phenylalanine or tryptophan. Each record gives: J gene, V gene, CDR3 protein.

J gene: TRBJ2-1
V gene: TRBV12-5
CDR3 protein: CASGLVLLGDNEQFF

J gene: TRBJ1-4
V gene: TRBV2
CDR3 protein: CASSEAGGDEKLFF

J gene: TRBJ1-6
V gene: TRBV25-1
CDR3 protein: CASSSGNNSPLHF

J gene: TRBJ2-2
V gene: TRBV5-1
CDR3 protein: CASSFPPGGLNTGELFF

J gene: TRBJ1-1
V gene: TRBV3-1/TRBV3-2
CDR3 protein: CASSSKPGTNTEAFF

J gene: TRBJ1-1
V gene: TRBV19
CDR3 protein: CASSINRDSTEAFF

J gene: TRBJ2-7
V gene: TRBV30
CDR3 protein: CAWGRQGNYEQYF

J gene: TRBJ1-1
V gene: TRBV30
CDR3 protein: CAWMRTASNTEAFF

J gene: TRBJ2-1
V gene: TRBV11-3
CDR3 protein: CASSLAGDGSYNEQFF

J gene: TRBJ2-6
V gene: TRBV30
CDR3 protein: CAWSATGQGFGANVLTF

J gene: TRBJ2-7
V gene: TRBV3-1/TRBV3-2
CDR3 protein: CASSRAPHEQYF

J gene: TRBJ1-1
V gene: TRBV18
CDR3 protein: CASSPDRGTSEAFF

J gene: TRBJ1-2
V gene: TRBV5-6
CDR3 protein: CASSTRDSPYGYTF

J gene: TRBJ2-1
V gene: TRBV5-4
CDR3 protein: CASSLEGQSYNEQFF

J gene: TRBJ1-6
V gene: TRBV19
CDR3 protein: CASSLPSYNSPLHF

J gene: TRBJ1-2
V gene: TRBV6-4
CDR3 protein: CASSPLQGAFYGYTF

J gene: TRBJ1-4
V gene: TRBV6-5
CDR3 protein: CASIPGGPGEKLFF

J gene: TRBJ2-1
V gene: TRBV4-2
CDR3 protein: CASSQESFHGGAIQDEQFF

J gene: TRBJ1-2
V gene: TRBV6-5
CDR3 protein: CASRADRGFYGYTF

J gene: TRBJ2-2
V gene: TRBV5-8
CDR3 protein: CATARGNTGELFF

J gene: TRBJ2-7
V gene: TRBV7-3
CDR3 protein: CASGRGNSYEQYF

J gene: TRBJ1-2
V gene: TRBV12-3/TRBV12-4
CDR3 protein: CASSRQGSAGYTF

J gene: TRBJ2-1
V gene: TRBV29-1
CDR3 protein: CSVGVTSGGYEQFF

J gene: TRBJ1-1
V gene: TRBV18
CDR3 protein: CASSQNMNTEAFF

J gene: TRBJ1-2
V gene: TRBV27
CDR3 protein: CASRGGGGGQAYGYTF

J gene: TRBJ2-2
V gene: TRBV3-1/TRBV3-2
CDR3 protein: CASSQIVGQGSDTGELFF

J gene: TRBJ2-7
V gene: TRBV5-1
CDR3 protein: CASSLEGTSGTYEQYF

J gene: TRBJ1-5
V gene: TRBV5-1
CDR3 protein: CASSLSTGYQPQHF

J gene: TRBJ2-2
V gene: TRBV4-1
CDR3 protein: CASSQLVTSGTGELFF

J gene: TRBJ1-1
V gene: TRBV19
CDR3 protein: CASSIRGQNTEAFF

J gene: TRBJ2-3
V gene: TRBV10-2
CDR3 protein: CASISVLAGYTDTQYF

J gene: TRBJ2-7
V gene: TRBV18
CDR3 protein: CASSPQTGSGAYEQYF

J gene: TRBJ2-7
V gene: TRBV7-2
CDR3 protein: CASSWRTGGYEQYF

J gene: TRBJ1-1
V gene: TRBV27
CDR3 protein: CASKKQGPNTEAFF

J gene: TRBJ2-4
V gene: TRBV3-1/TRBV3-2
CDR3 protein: CASSQEGGAKNIQYF

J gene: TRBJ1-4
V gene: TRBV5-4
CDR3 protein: CASSLSTGLNEKLFF

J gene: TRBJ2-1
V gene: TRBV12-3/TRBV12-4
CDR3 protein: CASSTGGRNEQFF

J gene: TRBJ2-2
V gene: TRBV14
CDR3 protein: CASSQAFGRAAGELFF

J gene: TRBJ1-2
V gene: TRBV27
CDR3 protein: CASSFSRGGYGYTF

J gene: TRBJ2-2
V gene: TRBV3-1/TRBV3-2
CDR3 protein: CASSLRLDSLFGGELFF

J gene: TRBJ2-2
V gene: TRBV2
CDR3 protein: CASTAQGANTGELFF

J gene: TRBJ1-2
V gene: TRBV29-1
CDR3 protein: CSVATEQGSGGYTF

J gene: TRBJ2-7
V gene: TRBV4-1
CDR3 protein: CASSQDVGPWGEQYF

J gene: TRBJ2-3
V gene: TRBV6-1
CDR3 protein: CASSEVTYRGRDTQYF

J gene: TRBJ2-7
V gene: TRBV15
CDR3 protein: CATSKRDRNYEQYF

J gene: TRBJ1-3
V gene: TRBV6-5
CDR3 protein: CASRSQGSGNTIYF

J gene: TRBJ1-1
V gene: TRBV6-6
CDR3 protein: CASTLGGNTEAFF

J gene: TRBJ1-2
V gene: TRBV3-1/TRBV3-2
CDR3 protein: CASSQDLGRDRGVYTF

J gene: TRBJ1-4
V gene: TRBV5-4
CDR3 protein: CASSLRSGTNEKLFF

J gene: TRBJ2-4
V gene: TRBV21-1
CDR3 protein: CASSKVVGRGSKNIQYF